This T cell receptor beta chain was captured by sequencing in a study of CD8+CD57+ T cells in acquired aplastic anemia. Broader study findings: Between patients and controls, around 31 CD8+ CDR3 sequences were found in common. A significant difference in CD8+ Simpson's diversity between patients and controls was not found.

The CDR3 extends over 15 amino acids. Genomic DNA constituted the template upon which TCR beta VDJ and CDR3 profiling was performed. Via MiXCR, TCRdb re-called the reads, giving one row per CDR3 protein. Among some 220,000 distinct CDR3 sequences, 30% to 40% were seen once, and the ten largest hold around 1.1%. As concerns this clonotype: As yet, its antigen is unknown. A much larger clone is a single base away; this may be a read error.

The TCR sequence derives from a human donor in good health, serving as a control. The rearrangement links TRBV12-3 or TRBV12-4 to TRBJ2-7; maybe TRBD2 (5 bases). Sequencing was carried out using sorted CD4+, CD8+, or CD8+CD57+ T cells (not recorded which) from PBMCs. CDR3 in DNA: TGTGCCCGCAGTTCCGCACTAGTTAGCTCCTACGAGCAGTACTTC. Amino acid sequence: CARSSALVSSYEQYF.